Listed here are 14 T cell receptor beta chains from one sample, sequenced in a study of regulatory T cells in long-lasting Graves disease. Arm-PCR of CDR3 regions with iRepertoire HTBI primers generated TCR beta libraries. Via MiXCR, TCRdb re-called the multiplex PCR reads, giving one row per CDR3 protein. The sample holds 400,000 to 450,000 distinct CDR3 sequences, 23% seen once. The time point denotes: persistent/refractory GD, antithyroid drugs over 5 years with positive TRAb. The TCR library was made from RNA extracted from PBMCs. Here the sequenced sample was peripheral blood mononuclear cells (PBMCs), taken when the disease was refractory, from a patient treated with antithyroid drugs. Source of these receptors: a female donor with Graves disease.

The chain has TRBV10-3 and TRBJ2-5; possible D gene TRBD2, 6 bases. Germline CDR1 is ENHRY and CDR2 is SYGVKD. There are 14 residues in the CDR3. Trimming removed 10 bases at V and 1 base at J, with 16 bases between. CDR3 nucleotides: TGTGCCACCCGGACTGGCGGGACCCAAGAGACCCAGTACTTC. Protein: CATRTGGTQETQYF.

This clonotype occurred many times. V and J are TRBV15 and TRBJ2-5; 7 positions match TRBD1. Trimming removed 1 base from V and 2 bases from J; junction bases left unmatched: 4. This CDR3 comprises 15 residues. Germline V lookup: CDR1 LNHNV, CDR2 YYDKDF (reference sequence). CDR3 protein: CATSRASGGQETQYF. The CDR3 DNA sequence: TGTGCCACCAGCAGAGCTTCAGGGGGTCAAGAGACCCAGTACTTC.

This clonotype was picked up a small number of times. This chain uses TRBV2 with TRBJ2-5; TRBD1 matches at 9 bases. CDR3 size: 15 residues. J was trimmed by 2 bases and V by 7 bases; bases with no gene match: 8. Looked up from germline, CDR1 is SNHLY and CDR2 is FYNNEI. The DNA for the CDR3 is TGTGCCAGCAACACAGGGGGCGTCAGTCAAGAGACCCAGTACTTC. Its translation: CASNTGGVSQETQYF.

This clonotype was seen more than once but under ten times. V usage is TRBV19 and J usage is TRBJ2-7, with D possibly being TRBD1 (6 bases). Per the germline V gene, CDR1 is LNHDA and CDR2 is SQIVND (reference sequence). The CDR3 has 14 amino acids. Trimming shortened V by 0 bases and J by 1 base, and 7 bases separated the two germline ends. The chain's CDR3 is CASSIDGQSYEQYF. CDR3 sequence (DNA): TGTGCCAGTAGTATAGACGGACAGTCCTACGAGCAGTACTTC.

CDR3 nucleotides: TGTGCCAGCAGCTTAGCCTTCGGGTTTAATGAAAAACTGTTTTTT. Its translation is CASSLAFGFNEKLFF. This sequence joins TRBV7-2 and TRBJ1-4, with D unresolved. CDR3 length equals 15 residues. V was trimmed by 0 bases and J by 4 bases, leaving 9 bases between them. Germline V gene lookup returns CDR1 SGHTA and CDR2 FQGNSA.

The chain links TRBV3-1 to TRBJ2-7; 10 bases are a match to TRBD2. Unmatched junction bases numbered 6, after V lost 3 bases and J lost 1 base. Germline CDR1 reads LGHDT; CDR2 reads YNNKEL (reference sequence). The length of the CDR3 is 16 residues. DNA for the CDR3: TGTGCCAGCAGCCAGGCCGCTAGCGGGAGTTCCTACGAGCAGTACTTC. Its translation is CASSQAASGSSYEQYF.

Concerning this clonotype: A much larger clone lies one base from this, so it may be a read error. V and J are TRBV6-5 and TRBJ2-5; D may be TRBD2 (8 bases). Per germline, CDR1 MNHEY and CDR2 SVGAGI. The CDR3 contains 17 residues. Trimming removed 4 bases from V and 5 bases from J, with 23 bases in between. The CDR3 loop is CASSLEGAGGLWETQYF. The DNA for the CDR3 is TGTGCCAGCAGTTTAGAGGGGGCGGGAGGCCTATGGGAGACCCAGTACTTC.

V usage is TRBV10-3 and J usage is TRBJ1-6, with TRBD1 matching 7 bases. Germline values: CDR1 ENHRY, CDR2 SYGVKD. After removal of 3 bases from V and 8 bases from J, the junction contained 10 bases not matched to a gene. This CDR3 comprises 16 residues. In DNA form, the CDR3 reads TGTGCCATCAGTGATAGACCAGACAGGGTCGATTCACCCCTCCACTTT. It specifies CAISDRPDRVDSPLHF.

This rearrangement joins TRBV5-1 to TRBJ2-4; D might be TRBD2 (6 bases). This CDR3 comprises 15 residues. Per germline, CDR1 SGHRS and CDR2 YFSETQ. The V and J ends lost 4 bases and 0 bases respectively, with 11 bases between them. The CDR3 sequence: CASSLGSGAKNIQYF. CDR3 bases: TGCGCCAGCAGCCTGGGTAGCGGAGCCAAAAACATTCAGTACTTC.

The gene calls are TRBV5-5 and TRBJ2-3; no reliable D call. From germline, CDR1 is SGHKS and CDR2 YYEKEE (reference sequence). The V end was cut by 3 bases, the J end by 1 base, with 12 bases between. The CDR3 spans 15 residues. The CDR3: CASSSFPPRTDTQYF. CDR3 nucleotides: TGTGCCAGCAGCTCCTTCCCCCCCCGCACAGATACGCAGTATTTT.

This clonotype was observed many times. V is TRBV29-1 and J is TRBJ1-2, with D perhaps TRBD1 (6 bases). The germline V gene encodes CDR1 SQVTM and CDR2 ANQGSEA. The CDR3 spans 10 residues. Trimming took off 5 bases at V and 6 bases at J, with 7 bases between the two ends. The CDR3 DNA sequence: TGCAGCGTTAGACAGGATGGCTACACCTTC. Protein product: CSVRQDGYTF.

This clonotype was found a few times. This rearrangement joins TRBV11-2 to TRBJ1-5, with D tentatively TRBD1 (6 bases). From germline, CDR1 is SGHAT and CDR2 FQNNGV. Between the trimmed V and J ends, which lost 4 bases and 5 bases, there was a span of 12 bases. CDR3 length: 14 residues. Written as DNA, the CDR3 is TGTGCCAGCAGCTCAGGGGACGGAGATCAGCCCCAGCATTTT. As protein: CASSSGDGDQPQHF.

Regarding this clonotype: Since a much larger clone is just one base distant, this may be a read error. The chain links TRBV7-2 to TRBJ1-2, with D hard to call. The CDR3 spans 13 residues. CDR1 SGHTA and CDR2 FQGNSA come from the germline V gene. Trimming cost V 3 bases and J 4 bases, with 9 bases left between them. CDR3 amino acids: CASSLASGYGYTF. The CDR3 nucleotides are TGTGCCAGCAGCTTGGCCTCGGGCTATGGCTACACCTTC.

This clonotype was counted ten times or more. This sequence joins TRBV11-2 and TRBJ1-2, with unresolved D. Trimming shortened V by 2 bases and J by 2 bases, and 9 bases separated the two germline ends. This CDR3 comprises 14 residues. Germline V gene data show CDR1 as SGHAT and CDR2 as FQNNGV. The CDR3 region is CASSLRRGNYGYTF. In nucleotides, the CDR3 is TGTGCCAGCAGCTTAAGGCGTGGGAACTATGGCTACACCTTC.